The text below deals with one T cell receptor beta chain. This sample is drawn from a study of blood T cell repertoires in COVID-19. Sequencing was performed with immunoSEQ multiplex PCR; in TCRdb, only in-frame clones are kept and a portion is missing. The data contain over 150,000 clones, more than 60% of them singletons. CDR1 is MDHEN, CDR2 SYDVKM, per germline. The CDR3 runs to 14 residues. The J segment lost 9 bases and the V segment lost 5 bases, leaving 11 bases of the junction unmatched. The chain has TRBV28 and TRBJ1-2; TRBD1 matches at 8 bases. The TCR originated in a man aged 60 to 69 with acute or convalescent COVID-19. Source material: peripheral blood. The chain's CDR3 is CASSPGRDRSSYTF. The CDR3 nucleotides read TGTGCCAGCAGTCCCGGCAGGGACAGGTCGAGCTACACCTTC.